This T cell receptor (beta chain) was recorded in a study of radiotherapy plus CTLA-4 blockade in lung cancer. Study details: Disease control was seen in about 34% of patients, objective responses in 15% to 20%.

The data were produced by immunoSEQ multiplex PCR, yet TCRdb's version contains in-frame clones alone and is incomplete. The sample holds about 43,000 clones, 65% to 75% seen once. There are 16 residues in the CDR3. V was clipped by 4 bases and J by 3 bases, with 18 bases between them. CDR1 and CDR2 from the germline V gene are KGHSH and LQKENI. Note on this clone: Its antigen is currently unknown.

Study-wide points: Early blood T cell clone changes and increased post-radiation serum interferon-beta were reportedly the strongest response predictors.

The sequence derives from a human donor with non-small cell lung cancer who had a partial response to radiotherapy plus ipilimumab. The sample was peripheral blood, taken from a patient treated with radiotherapy plus ipilimumab. V usage is TRBV18 and J usage is TRBJ1-1, with D perhaps TRBD1 (5 bases). The CDR3: CASSRRGGSGHTEAFF. In nucleotides, the CDR3 is TGTGCCAGCTCACGGAGGGGCGGAAGTGGGCACACTGAAGCTTTCTTT.